Each of the 8 T cell receptor beta chains below was sequenced from the same sample in a study of blood T cell repertoires in COVID-19. Assay: immunoSEQ multiplex PCR; the TCRdb copy retains only in-frame clones and omits some. This table holds 45,000 to 60,000 clones, more than 85% found once. The sample consisted of peripheral blood. These receptor sequences come from a man aged 45-65 years with acute or convalescent COVID-19.

The genes are TRBV27 and TRBJ1-6; 8 bases are shared with TRBD1. V trimming: 6 bases; J trimming: 5 bases; junction bases outside the gene matches: 12. CDR1 and CDR2 from the germline V gene are MNHEY and SMNVEV (reference sequence). The CDR3 is 17 residues long. This CDR3 is CASSRRPRGPNNSPLHF. CDR3 in DNA: TGTGCCAGCAGCCGAAGGCCCAGGGGGCCCAATAATTCACCCCTCCACTTT.

The chain carries TRBV21-1 and TRBJ1-5. TRBV21-1 is listed as a pseudogene. The CDR3 is made up of 19 amino acids. CDR3 in amino acids: CASRAELRSGRYSNQPQHF. CDR3 DNA: TGTGCCAGCAGAGCAGAATTAAGATCGGGTCGTTATAGCAATCAGCCCCAGCATTTT.

This clone was seen a single time. The chain carries TRBV6-1 and TRBJ1-2; D not resolved. The CDR3 contains 12 residues. Trimming removed 3 bases at V and 8 bases at J, with 10 bases between. Germline values: CDR1 MNHNS, CDR2 SASEGT. The CDR3 nucleotides are TGTGCCAGCAGTGAGTCCGCGCAAGGCTACACCTTC. The encoded protein is CASSESAQGYTF.

The rearrangement links TRBV21-1 to TRBJ2-1; the table's TRBD2 call for D was not verified on the DNA. TRBV21-1 is deemed a pseudogene. The CDR3 sequence is 17 residues long. The CDR3, as DNA: TGTGCCAGCAGCAAAGAGGAGGCGGGGGGTGCCTACAATGAGCAGTTCTTC. Residues: CASSKEEAGGAYNEQFF.

In its sample, this clone was seen once. Sequence at one end of the junction differs from germline and may be a read error. V and J are TRBV5-1 and TRBJ2-7, with a tentative D call TRBD2 (6 bases). The CDR3 extends over 13 amino acids. CDR1 is SGHRS, CDR2 YFSETQ, per germline. The CDR3 loop is CASRLDGGREQYF. In DNA form, the CDR3 reads TGCGCCAGCCGCTTGGACGGGGGTCGGGAGCAGTACTTC.

The chain combines TRBV5-5 with TRBJ2-3; weak D call: TRBD1 (6 bases). Germline V gene lookup returns CDR1 SGHKS and CDR2 YYEKEE (reference sequence). Trimming stripped 0 bases from V and 3 bases from J, with 11 bases between. The CDR3 is 15 amino acids. The CDR3 reads CASSLGQGPTDTQYF. CDR3 coding DNA: TGTGCCAGCAGCTTGGGGCAGGGGCCGACAGATACGCAGTATTTT.

The chain carries TRBV7-2 and TRBJ1-2, with D perhaps TRBD1 (5 bases). CDR1 and CDR2 from the germline V gene are SGHTA and FQGNSA. The CDR3 extends over 15 amino acids. V was trimmed by 5 bases and J by 1 base, leaving 14 bases between them. CDR3 in amino acids: CASSDGGRLNYGYTF. The CDR3 DNA reads as TGTGCCAGCAGCGACGGGGGACGTCTTAACTATGGCTACACCTTC.

The rearrangement links TRBV5-5 to TRBJ2-3, with TRBD1 matching over 7 bases. This CDR3 region has 14 residues. Germline CDR1 is SGHKS and CDR2 is YYEKEE (reference sequence). V trimming: 5 bases; J trimming: 5 bases; junction bases outside the gene matches: 8. The CDR3 reads CASSLTGFRDTQYF. DNA for the CDR3: TGTGCCAGCAGTCTGACAGGGTTCAGAGATACGCAGTATTTT. Variable domain in full (rest from reference TRBV5-5 and TRBJ2-3): DAGVTQSPTHLIKTRGQQVTLRCSPISGHKSVSWYQQVLGQGPQFIFQYYEKEERGRGNFPDRFSARQFPNYSSELNVNALLLGDSALYLCASSLTGFRDTQYFGPGTRLTVL.